These 5 T cell receptor beta chains came from one sample sequenced in a study of T cell repertoires in cytomegalovirus infection. TCRdb redid the calling of the reads with MiXCR, one entry per CDR3 protein. The sample holds fewer than 300,000 distinct CDR3 sequences, around 25% seen once. Sequencing was done on a sample of PBMCs. These receptors were taken from a human donor in good health (CMV status not recorded). Some clones in this sample may be carry-over from other donors' samples.

This clonotype was observed a single time. V is TRBV7-2 and J is TRBJ1-5; D is possibly TRBD1 (5 bases). CDR1 and CDR2 (germline): SGHTA, FQGNSA. Deletions cut 4 bases from V and 7 bases from J, with 17 bases between. This CDR3 has 15 residues. The CDR3 sequence: CASSSWGGIRQPQHF. For the CDR3, the DNA is TGTGCCAGCAGCTCATGGGGGGGGATAAGGCAGCCCCAGCATTTT.

This clonotype was detected a few times. The chain has TRBV11-2 and TRBJ2-7; D not resolved. The CDR3 spans 15 residues. The V end was cut by 0 bases, the J end by 2 bases, with 11 bases between. Germline CDR1 and CDR2: SGHAT and FQNNGV. CDR3 nucleotide sequence: TGTGCCAGCAGCTTAGATCAGAACAGCGCCTACGAGCAGTACGTC. It translates to CASSLDQNSAYEQYV.

The sample holds a few counts of this clonotype. CDR3: CASSLASGGPNQPQHF. DNA for the CDR3: TGTGCCAGCAGCTTAGCTTCAGGGGGGCCTAATCAGCCCCAGCATTTT. The V and J genes are TRBV7-8 and TRBJ1-5, with 7 bases aligning to TRBD1. After removal of 0 bases from V and 4 bases from J, the junction contained 6 bases not matched to a gene. The V gene's germline CDR1 is SGHVS and CDR2 FQNEAQ. The CDR3 extends over 16 amino acids.

This clonotype was recorded a few times. This sequence joins TRBV14 and TRBJ1-4; D is possibly TRBD1 (6 bases). The CDR3 extends over 15 amino acids. Germline-derived CDR1 and CDR2 are SGHDN and FVKESK. The V gene lost 4 bases and the J gene lost 7 bases, with 16 bases spanning the gap. CDR3 sequence: CASSPRLRGGEKLFF. The CDR3 DNA sequence: TGTGCCAGCAGCCCACGATTGAGGGGGGGTGAAAAACTGTTTTTT.

This clonotype came up a few times. The rearrangement links TRBV29-1 to TRBJ1-2; the D gene is possibly TRBD1 (5 bases). Trimming took off 6 bases at V and 5 bases at J, with 22 bases between the two ends. Per germline, CDR1 SQVTM and CDR2 ANQGSEA. The CDR3 consists of 15 residues. The DNA of the CDR3 is TGCAGCGTCGTCCTCGGACACGGCGACGAGTATGGCTACACCTTC. This translates into CSVVLGHGDEYGYTF. The full variable domain, its missing parts supplied by reference TRBV29-1 and TRBJ1-2, is SAVISQKPSRDICQRGTSLTIQCQVDSQVTMMFWYRQQPGQSLTLIATANQGSEATYESGFVIDKFPISRPNLTFSTLTVSNMSPEDSSIYLCSVVLGHGDEYGYTFGSGTRLTVV.